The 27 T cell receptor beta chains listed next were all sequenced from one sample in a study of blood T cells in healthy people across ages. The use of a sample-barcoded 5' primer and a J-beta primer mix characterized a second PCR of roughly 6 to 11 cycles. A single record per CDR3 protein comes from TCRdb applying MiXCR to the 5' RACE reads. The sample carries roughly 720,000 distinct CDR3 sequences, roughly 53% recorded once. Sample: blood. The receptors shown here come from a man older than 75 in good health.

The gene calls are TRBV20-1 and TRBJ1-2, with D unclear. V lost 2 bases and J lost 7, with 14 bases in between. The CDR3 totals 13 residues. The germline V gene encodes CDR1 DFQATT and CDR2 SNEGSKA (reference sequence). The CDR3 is CSARSTMVSGYTF. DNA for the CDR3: TGCAGTGCTAGATCTACTATGGTTAGTGGCTACACCTTC.

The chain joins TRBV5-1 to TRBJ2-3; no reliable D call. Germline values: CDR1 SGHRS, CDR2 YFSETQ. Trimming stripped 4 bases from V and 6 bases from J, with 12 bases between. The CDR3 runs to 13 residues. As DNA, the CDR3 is TGCGCCAGCAGCCTCCCGGCTGTCGATACGCAGTATTTT. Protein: CASSLPAVDTQYF.

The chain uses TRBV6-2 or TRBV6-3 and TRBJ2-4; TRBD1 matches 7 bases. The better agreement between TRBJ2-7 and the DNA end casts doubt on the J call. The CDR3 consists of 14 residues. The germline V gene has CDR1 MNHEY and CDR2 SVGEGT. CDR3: CASTRTGGNYEQYF. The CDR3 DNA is TGTGCCAGCACCCGGACAGGTGGAAACTACGAGCAGTACTTC.

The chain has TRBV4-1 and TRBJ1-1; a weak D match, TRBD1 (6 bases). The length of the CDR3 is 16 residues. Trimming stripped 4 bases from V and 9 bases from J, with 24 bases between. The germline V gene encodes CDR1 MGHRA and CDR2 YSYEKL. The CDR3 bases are TGCGCCAGCAGCCCGTTTCCCTCTCGGGACAACTTGCAAGCTTTCTTT. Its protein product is CASSPFPSRDNLQAFF.

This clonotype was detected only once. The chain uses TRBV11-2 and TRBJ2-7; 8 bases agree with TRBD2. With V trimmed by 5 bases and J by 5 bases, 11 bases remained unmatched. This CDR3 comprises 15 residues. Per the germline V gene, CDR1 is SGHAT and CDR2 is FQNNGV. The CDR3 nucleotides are TGTGCCAGCAGCCCCACAGCGGGGGCCCCCGACGAGCAGTACTTC. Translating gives CASSPTAGAPDEQYF.

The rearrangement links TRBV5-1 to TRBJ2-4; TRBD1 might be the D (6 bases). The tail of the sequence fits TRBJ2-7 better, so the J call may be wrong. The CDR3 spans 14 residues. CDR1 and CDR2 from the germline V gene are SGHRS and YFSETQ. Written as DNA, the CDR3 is TGCGCCAGCAGCTTGGAAAGGGCAGGGGACGAGCAGTACTTC. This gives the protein CASSLERAGDEQYF.

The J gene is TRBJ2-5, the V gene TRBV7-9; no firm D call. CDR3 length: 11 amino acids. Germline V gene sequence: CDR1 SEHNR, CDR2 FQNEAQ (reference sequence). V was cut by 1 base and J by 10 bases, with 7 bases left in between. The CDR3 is CASSLGVDQYF. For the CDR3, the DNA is TGTGCCAGCAGCTTAGGCGTCGACCAGTACTTC.

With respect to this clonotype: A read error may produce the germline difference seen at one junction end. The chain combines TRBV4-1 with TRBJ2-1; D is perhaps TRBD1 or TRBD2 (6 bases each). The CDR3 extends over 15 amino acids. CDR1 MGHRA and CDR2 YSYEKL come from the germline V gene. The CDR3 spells CASSQKEGEYNELFF. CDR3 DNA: TGCGCCAGCAGCCAAAAGGAGGGGGAGTACAATGAGCTGTTCTTC.

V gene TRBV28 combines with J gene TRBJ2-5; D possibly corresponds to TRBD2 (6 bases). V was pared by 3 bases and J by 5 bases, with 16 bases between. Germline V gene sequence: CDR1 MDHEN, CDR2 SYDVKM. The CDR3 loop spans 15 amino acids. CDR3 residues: CASSLGGDTSETQYF. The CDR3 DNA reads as TGTGCCAGCAGTTTGGGCGGGGATACATCGGAGACCCAGTACTTC. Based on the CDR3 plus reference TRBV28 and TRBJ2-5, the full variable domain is DVKVTQSSRYLVKRTGEKVFLECVQDMDHENMFWYRQDPGLGLRLIYFSYDVKMKEKGDIPEGYSVSREKKERFSLILESASTNQTSMYLCASSLGGDTSETQYFGPGTRLLVL.

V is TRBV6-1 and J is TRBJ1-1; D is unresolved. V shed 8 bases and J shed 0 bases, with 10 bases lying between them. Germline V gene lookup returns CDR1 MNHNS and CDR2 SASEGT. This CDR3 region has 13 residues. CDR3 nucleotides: TGTGCCAGCGTCCGTGTAATGAACACTGAAGCTTTCTTT. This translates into CASVRVMNTEAFF.

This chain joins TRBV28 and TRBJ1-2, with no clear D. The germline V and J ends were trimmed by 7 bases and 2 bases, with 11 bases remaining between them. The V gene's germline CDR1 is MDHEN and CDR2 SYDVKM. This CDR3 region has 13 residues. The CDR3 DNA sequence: TGTGCCAGCACGCAACGGCCGAACTATGGCTACACCTTC. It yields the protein CASTQRPNYGYTF.

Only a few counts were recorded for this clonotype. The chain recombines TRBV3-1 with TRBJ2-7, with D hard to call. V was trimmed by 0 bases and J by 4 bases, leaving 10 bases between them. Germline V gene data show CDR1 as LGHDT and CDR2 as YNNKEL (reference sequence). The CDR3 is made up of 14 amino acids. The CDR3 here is CASSQDFSRYEQYF. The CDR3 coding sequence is TGTGCCAGCAGCCAAGATTTTAGCCGTTACGAGCAGTACTTC.

CDR3 in DNA: TGCAGCGTTGACAGCTTTGTCACCGGGGAGCTGTTTTTT. It specifies CSVDSFVTGELFF. J is TRBJ2-2 and V is TRBV29-1, with D unclear. CDR3 length: 13 residues. V was cut by 3 bases and J by 4 bases, with 9 bases left in between. The germline CDR1 and CDR2 sequences are SQVTM and ANQGSEA.

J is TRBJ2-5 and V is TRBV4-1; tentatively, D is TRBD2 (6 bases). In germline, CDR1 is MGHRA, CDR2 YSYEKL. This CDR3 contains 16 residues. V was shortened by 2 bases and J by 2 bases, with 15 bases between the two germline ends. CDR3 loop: CASSQPSSGRQETQYF. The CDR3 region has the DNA TGCGCCAGCAGCCAACCGTCGAGCGGGCGGCAAGAGACCCAGTACTTC.

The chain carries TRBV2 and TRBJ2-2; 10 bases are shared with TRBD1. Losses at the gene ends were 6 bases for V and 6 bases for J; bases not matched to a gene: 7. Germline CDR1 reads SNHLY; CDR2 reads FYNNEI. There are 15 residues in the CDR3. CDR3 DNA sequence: TGTGCCAGCAGGCCAGACAGGGGGCTTTCCGGGGAGCTGTTTTTT. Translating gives CASRPDRGLSGELFF.

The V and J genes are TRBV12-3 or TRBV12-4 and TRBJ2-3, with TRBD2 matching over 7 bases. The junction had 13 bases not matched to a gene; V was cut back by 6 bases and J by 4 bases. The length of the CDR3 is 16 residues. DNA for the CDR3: TGTGCCAGCAGCCCCTTTGCGGGAGCATTCCCAGATACGCAGTATTTT. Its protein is CASSPFAGAFPDTQYF.

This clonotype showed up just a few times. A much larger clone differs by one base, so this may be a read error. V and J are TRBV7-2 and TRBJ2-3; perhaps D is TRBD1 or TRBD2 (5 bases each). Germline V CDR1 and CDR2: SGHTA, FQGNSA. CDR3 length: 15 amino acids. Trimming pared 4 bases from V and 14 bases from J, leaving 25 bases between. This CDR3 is CASSSGRARHRYAYF. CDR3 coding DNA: TGTGCCAGCAGCTCGGGACGAGCCCGGCACAGATACGCGTATTTT.

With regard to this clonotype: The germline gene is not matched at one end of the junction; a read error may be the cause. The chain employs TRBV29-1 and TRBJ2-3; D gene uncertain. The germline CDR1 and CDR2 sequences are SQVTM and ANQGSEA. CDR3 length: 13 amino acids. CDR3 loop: CGVRFLVADTQYF. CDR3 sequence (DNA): TGCGGCGTTCGGTTTCTGGTGGCGGATACGCAGTATTTT.

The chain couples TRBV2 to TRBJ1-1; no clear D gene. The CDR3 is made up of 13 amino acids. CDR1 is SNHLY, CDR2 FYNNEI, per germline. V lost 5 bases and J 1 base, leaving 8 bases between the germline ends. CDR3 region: CASSRPPNTEAFF. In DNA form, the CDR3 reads TGTGCCAGCAGTCGACCCCCGAACACTGAAGCTTTCTTT.

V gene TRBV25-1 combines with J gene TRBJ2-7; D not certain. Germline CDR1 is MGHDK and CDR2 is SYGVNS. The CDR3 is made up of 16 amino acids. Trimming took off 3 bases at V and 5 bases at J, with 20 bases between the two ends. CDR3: CASSDPKGPALNEQYF. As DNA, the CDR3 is TGTGCCAGCAGTGACCCCAAGGGTCCAGCCCTCAACGAGCAGTACTTC.

The CDR3 bases are TGTGCCAGCAGCGACAGGGCGGTCCAGCCCCAGCATTTT. Translation gives CASSDRAVQPQHF. The chain is built from TRBV6-6 and TRBJ1-5; TRBD1 aligns across 7 bases. The CDR3 is made up of 13 amino acids. Germline V gene lookup returns CDR1 MNHNY and CDR2 SVGAGI (reference sequence). V dropped 6 bases and J dropped 7; count of bases not matched to a gene: 6.

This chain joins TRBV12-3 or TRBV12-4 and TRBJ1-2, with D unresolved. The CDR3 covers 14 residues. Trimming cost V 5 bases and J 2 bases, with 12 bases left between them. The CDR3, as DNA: TGTGCCAGCAGTGAGACAAACATAAACTATGGCTACACCTTC. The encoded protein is CASSETNINYGYTF.

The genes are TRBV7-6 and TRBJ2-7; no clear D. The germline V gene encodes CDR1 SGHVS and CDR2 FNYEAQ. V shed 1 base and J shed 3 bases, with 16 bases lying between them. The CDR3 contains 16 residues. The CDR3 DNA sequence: TGTGCCAGCAGCTTAGGGTCGGGCGGATCCTACTACGAGCAGTACTTC. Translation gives CASSLGSGGSYYEQYF.

The CDR3 protein is CASSLSFLRGGSYNEQFF. The CDR3 DNA reads as TGTGCCAGCAGTTTATCGTTTCTCCGCGGGGGCTCCTACAATGAGCAGTTCTTC. The chain couples TRBV27 to TRBJ2-1, with TRBD2 matching 7 bases. The CDR3 extends over 18 amino acids. Germline V CDR1 and CDR2: MNHEY, SMNVEV (reference sequence). The trim removed 0 bases at V and 0 bases at J, leaving 8 bases unmatched.

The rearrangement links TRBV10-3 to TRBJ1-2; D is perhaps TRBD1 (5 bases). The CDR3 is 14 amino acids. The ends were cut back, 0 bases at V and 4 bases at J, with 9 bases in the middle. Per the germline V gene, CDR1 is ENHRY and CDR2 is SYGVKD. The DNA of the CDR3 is TGTGCCATCAGTGAGTCGACAGAGGTCTATGGCTACACCTTC. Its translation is CAISESTEVYGYTF.

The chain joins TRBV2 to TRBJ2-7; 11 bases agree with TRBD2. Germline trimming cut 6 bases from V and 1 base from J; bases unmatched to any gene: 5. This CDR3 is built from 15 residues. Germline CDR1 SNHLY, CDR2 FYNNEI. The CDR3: CASRQASGRSYEQYF. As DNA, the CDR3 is TGTGCCAGCAGACAAGCTAGCGGGAGGTCCTACGAGCAGTACTTC.

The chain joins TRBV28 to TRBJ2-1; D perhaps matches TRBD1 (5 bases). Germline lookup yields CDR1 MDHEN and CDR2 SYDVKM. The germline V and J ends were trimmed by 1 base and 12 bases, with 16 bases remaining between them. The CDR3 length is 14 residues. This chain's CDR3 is CASSLSQGGWSQFF. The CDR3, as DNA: TGTGCCAGCAGTTTATCGCAGGGTGGTTGGTCGCAGTTCTTC.